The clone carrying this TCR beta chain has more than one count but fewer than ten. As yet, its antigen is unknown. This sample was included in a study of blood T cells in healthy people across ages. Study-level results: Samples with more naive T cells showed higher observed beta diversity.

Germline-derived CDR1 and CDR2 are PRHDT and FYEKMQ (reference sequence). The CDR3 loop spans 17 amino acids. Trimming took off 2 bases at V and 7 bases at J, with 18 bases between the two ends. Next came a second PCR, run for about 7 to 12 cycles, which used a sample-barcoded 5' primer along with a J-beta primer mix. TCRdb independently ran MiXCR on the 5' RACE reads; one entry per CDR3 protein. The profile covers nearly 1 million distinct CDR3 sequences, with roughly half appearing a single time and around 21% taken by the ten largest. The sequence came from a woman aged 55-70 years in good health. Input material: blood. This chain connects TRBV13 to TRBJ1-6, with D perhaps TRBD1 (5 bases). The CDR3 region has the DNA TGTGCCAGCAGCTTATACGTCGGAGGGACCAACAATTCACCCCTCCACTTT. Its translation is CASSLYVGGTNNSPLHF.